This TCR beta chain was found in a study of T cell responses to AZD1222 COVID-19 vaccine. Study-level results: Mapped onto spike, vaccine-associated CD4 TCRs spanned it and were dominant at 160-218 and 743-854. Sampling that yielded the repertoires occurred only after the peak T cell response.

Profiled with immunoSEQ multiplex PCR; TCRdb holds only in-frame clones, not every one. The sample consists of about 260,000 clones, 90% to 95% of them appearing once. To note about this clone: The antigen is not known.

The sample was peripheral blood, taken on day 0 of AZD1222 vaccination. This clonotype was sampled from an adult in good health.

CDR3 protein: CASSDRQENYGYTF. The CDR3 DNA reads as TGTGCCAGCAGTGATCGACAGGAGAACTATGGCTACACCTTC. The V call is TRBV28, the J call TRBJ1-2, with D possibly being TRBD1 (6 bases). V was clipped by 5 bases and J by 2 bases, with 12 bases between them. The CDR3 is 14 residues long. Germline V CDR1 and CDR2: MDHEN, SYDVKM.